These 15 T cell receptor beta chains came from one sample sequenced in a study of beta chain features in type 1 diabetes. Since all of the isolated RNA was reverse transcribed, expressed TCRB transcripts were what got sequenced. The repertoire was sequenced with immunoSEQ multiplex PCR; TCRdb's copy has only in-frame clones and lacks some. The sample lists around 310,000 clones, approximately 10% occurring once. Sequencing was carried out using naive CD4+ T cells from blood. Receptors were obtained from a woman aged 25 to 39 in good health.

This clone was seen a handful of times. The chain links TRBV29-1 to TRBJ1-5; weak D call: TRBD1 (5 bases). Germline V gene sequence: CDR1 SQVTM, CDR2 ANQGSEA. The CDR3 loop spans 12 amino acids. Trimming shortened V by 3 bases and J by 5 bases, and 8 bases separated the two germline ends. The CDR3 is CSVDQGDQPQHF. The CDR3 region has the DNA TGCAGCGTTGACCAGGGTGATCAGCCCCAGCATTTT.

This clone occurred a few times. This rearrangement joins TRBV5-1 to TRBJ2-2; a weak D match, TRBD1 (5 bases). Deletions cut 0 bases from V and 2 bases from J, with 11 bases between. The CDR3 totals 16 residues. Germline loops: CDR1 SGHRS, CDR2 YFSETQ. The CDR3, as DNA: TGCGCCAGCAGCTTGGCCGCAGGGCCAAACACCGGGGAGCTGTTTTTT. It specifies CASSLAAGPNTGELFF.

This clone was detected only a few times. V and J are TRBV6-6 and TRBJ2-1; TRBD2 agrees at 10 bases. The length of the CDR3 is 15 residues. Germline CDR1 MNHNY, CDR2 SVGAGI (reference sequence). With V trimmed by 5 bases and J by 6 bases, 7 bases remained unmatched. This chain's CDR3 is CASSPGLAGANEQFF. The CDR3 nucleotides are TGTGCCAGCAGTCCGGGCCTAGCGGGAGCCAATGAGCAGTTCTTC.

The rearrangement links TRBV6-5 to TRBJ1-5; TRBD1 is a possible D gene (6 bases). Germline lookup yields CDR1 MNHEY and CDR2 SVGAGI. CDR3 length: 15 amino acids. Between the trimmed V and J ends, which lost 5 bases and 5 bases, there was a span of 16 bases. The CDR3, as DNA: TGTGCCAGCAGTCTCACAGGGAGCGTCGATCAGCCCCAGCATTTT. Its translation: CASSLTGSVDQPQHF.

This clone was recorded a few times. The gene calls are TRBV5-6 and TRBJ2-2; weak D call: TRBD1 (6 bases). CDR3 size: 13 residues. V was shortened by 3 bases and J by 5 bases, with 8 bases between the two germline ends. The germline gives CDR1 SGHDT, CDR2 YYEEEE. The CDR3 region is CASSYGTTGELFF. CDR3 DNA sequence: TGTGCCAGCAGCTACGGGACAACCGGGGAGCTGTTTTTT.

Only a few counts were recorded for this clone. This chain links TRBV28 with TRBJ2-1; 9 positions agree with TRBD1. Germline V gene sequence: CDR1 MDHEN, CDR2 SYDVKM. CDR3 length: 16 residues. V was pared by 3 bases and J by 8 bases, with 11 bases of the junction left unmatched. CDR3 region: CASSFTTGTGLDEQFF. DNA of the CDR3: TGTGCCAGCAGTTTTACTACCGGGACAGGGCTCGATGAGCAGTTCTTC.

The rearrangement uses TRBV18 and TRBJ2-2; 8 positions agree with TRBD2. This CDR3 spans 14 amino acids. Germline loops: CDR1 KGHSH, CDR2 LQKENI. V trimming: 4 bases; J trimming: 6 bases; junction bases outside the gene matches: 4. The CDR3 sequence is CASSQTSAPGELFF. The CDR3 DNA follows: TGTGCCAGCTCACAGACTAGCGCCCCCGGGGAGCTGTTTTTT.

The gene calls are TRBV6-5 and TRBJ2-5, with 10 positions matching TRBD2. The V segment lost 1 base and the J segment 5 bases; nucleotides outside the gene matches: 7. Looked up from germline, CDR1 is MNHEY and CDR2 is SVGAGI. The CDR3 spans 16 residues. The CDR3 DNA is TGTGCCAGCAGTTACTTCCAGCGGGAGGGACGGGAGACCCAGTACTTC. Encoded protein: CASSYFQREGRETQYF.

The chain joins TRBV11-2 to TRBJ2-7; D unclear. This CDR3 contains 11 residues. Per the germline V gene, CDR1 is SGHAT and CDR2 is FQNNGV. V was pared by 5 bases and J by 2 bases, with 4 bases between. The CDR3: CASSLTYEQYF. CDR3 sequence (DNA): TGTGCCAGCAGCCTTACCTACGAGCAGTACTTC.

The rearrangement links TRBV5-6 to TRBJ2-7; 7 positions agree with TRBD1. The CDR3 runs 14 residues. The V segment lost 4 bases and the J segment 2 bases; nucleotides outside the gene matches: 6. Germline V gene data show CDR1 as SGHDT and CDR2 as YYEEEE. The CDR3 nucleotides read TGTGCCAGCAGCGGAACCCAGGGGGCCTACGAGCAGTACTTC. Translating gives CASSGTQGAYEQYF.

A few counts support this clone. The V call is TRBV5-1, the J call TRBJ2-3; TRBD2 aligns across 11 bases. V shed 3 bases, J shed 4 bases, and the junction held 4 bases outside the gene matches. This CDR3 contains 15 residues. In germline, CDR1 is SGHRS, CDR2 YFSETQ. The CDR3 DNA follows: TGCGCCAGCAGCTCGACTAGCGGGATCCCAGATACGCAGTATTTT. Translation: CASSSTSGIPDTQYF. Full variable domain (missing parts from reference TRBV5-1 and TRBJ2-3): KAGVTQTPRYLIKTRGQQVTLSCSPISGHRSVSWYQQTPGQGLQFLFEYFSETQRNKGNFPGRFSGRQFSNSRSEMNVSTLELGDSALYLCASSSTSGIPDTQYFGPGTRLTVL.

This clone was counted between two and nine times. The CDR3 spells CASSPGTSGNNEQFF. The CDR3 bases are TGTGCCAGCAGTCCCGGGACTAGCGGTAACAATGAGCAGTTCTTC. This rearrangement joins TRBV28 to TRBJ2-1, with 11 bases lining up with TRBD2. V dropped 5 bases and J dropped 5; count of bases not matched to a gene: 5. The CDR3 is 15 amino acids. CDR1 MDHEN and CDR2 SYDVKM come from the germline V gene.

This clone was counted a few times. This sequence joins TRBV25-1 and TRBJ2-3; D is unclear. The CDR3 runs 14 residues. V shed 3 bases and J shed 2 bases, with 9 bases lying between them. Germline V CDR1 and CDR2: MGHDK, SYGVNS. CDR3 sequence: CASSDKQYTDTQYF. In DNA, the CDR3 is TGTGCCAGCAGTGACAAACAGTACACAGATACGCAGTATTTT.

The chain links TRBV6-6 to TRBJ2-5; D is possibly TRBD2 (6 bases). V lost 6 bases to trimming and J lost 7 bases, with 15 bases between them. The CDR3 is made up of 13 amino acids. CDR1 MNHNY and CDR2 SVGAGI come from the germline V gene (reference sequence). CDR3 sequence (DNA): TGTGCCAGCAGCTACAGCGGTAGCGGGACCCAGTACTTC. Encoded protein: CASSYSGSGTQYF.

There are a few counts of this clone. The rearrangement joins TRBV11-2 to TRBJ2-7; 8 bases line up with TRBD2. The CDR3 runs to 15 residues. Losses at the gene ends were 6 bases for V and 2 bases for J; bases not matched to a gene: 9. CDR1 is SGHAT and CDR2 is FQNNGV in the germline V gene. The CDR3 nucleotides read TGTGCCAGCAGGGAGATGGGACTAGTGGCCTACGAGCAGTACTTC. It is translated as CASREMGLVAYEQYF.